These 26 T cell receptor beta chains were all obtained from the same sample, sequenced in a study of cytomegalovirus exposure and HLA in healthy donors. PCR used 60 Vbeta primers and 13 Jbeta primers. Sequencing was performed with immunoSEQ multiplex PCR; in TCRdb, only in-frame clones are kept and a portion is missing. The table has about 140,000 clones, roughly 80% seen once; the top ten hold approximately 8.2%. Sequencing was performed on PBMCs. These receptors all come from a woman aged 50 to 65 in good health and CMV-seropositive.

The chain uses TRBV7-8 and TRBJ2-7; tentatively, D is TRBD1 (5 bases). Germline-derived CDR1 and CDR2 are SGHVS and FQNEAQ. CDR3 length: 16 amino acids. Deletions cut 4 bases from V and 6 bases from J, with 22 bases between. The CDR3 protein is CASSSRDRNSASEQYF. CDR3 DNA: TGTGCCAGCAGCTCCAGAGACAGAAACTCCGCGAGCGAGCAGTACTTC.

This clone occurred once. V gene TRBV2 combines with J gene TRBJ2-5; no definite D call. This CDR3 spans 13 amino acids. CDR1 SNHLY and CDR2 FYNNEI come from the germline V gene. Between the trimmed V and J ends, which lost 8 bases and 4 bases, there was a span of 14 bases. CDR3 protein: CASRGVRAETQYF. The CDR3 DNA reads as TGTGCCAGCCGCGGAGTTAGAGCAGAGACCCAGTACTTC.

This clone has more than one count but fewer than ten. The chain recombines TRBV19 with TRBJ2-3; weak D call: TRBD1 (6 bases). Trimming cost V 10 bases and J 1 base, with 18 bases left between them. The germline CDR1 and CDR2 sequences are LNHDA and SQIVND (reference sequence). The CDR3 length is 15 residues. The CDR3 DNA follows: TGTGCCACCTGTGCACAGGGTGGTCGCACAGATACGCAGTATTTT. Its protein is CATCAQGGRTDTQYF.

J is TRBJ2-4 and V is TRBV19; D perhaps matches TRBD1 (6 bases). V lost 1 base and J 8 bases, leaving 15 bases between the germline ends. CDR3 length equals 15 residues. Germline-derived CDR1 and CDR2 are LNHDA and SQIVND (reference sequence). CDR3 loop: CASSIAPSRTDIQYF. DNA of the CDR3: TGTGCCAGTAGTATAGCTCCGTCCCGGACAGACATTCAGTACTTC.

The chain is built from TRBV19 and TRBJ2-1, with 9 bases lining up with TRBD2. J was trimmed by 2 bases and V by 5 bases; bases with no gene match: 10. The CDR3 runs 17 residues. The germline gives CDR1 LNHDA, CDR2 SQIVND (reference sequence). CDR3 in DNA: TGTGCCAGTAGTTTACCGGAGCGGGGGGTCCCCTACAATGAGCAGTTCTTC. This codes for CASSLPERGVPYNEQFF.

This chain connects TRBV5-1 to TRBJ2-7; D is perhaps TRBD2 (7 bases). From germline, CDR1 is SGHRS and CDR2 YFSETQ. The CDR3 is 17 amino acids. Trimming removed 2 bases from V and 0 bases from J, with 18 bases in between. The CDR3 is CASSLVGGGTISYEQYF. CDR3 bases: TGCGCCAGCAGCTTAGTTGGGGGGGGGACAATCTCCTACGAGCAGTACTTC.

J is TRBJ2-7 and V is TRBV15; TRBD1 agrees at 10 bases. The CDR3 covers 15 residues. In germline, CDR1 is LNHNV, CDR2 YYDKDF (reference sequence). V shed 5 bases, J shed 1 base, and the junction held 5 bases outside the gene matches. CDR3 region: CATSRDRGSSYEQYF. In DNA, the CDR3 is TGTGCCACCAGCCGGGACAGGGGTTCGTCCTACGAGCAGTACTTC.

The chain uses TRBV6-1 and TRBJ2-3, with 11 bases identical to TRBD2. The CDR3 contains 16 residues. Germline V gene data show CDR1 as MNHNS and CDR2 as SASEGT. V trimming: 3 bases; J trimming: 2 bases; junction bases outside the gene matches: 4. As DNA, the CDR3 is TGTGCCAGCAGTGACCTAGCGGGGGGATACACAGATACGCAGTATTTT. Translation gives CASSDLAGGYTDTQYF.

The CDR3 region has the DNA TGTGCCAGCAGCTCGCCGTTTGGCGGGACAGGGAGAACTGAAGCTTTCTTT. Protein: CASSSPFGGTGRTEAFF. The chain employs TRBV5-4 and TRBJ1-1, with TRBD1 matching over 9 bases. The CDR3 is made up of 17 amino acids. Looked up from germline, CDR1 is SGHNT and CDR2 is YYREEE (reference sequence). The trim removed 3 bases at V and 5 bases at J, leaving 14 bases unmatched.

The V and J genes are TRBV27 and TRBJ1-2; possible D gene TRBD1, 5 bases. The germline gives CDR1 MNHEY, CDR2 SMNVEV (reference sequence). The CDR3 extends over 12 amino acids. V shed 5 bases and J shed 2 bases, with 6 bases lying between them. This CDR3 is CASSAGNYGYTF. In DNA, the CDR3 is TGTGCCAGCAGTGCAGGGAACTATGGCTACACCTTC.

V is TRBV5-6 and J is TRBJ2-1; TRBD1 matches 8 bases. Losses at the gene ends were 0 bases for V and 3 bases for J; bases not matched to a gene: 8. CDR1 and CDR2 (germline): SGHDT, YYEEEE. The CDR3 contains 17 residues. In DNA form, the CDR3 reads TGTGCCAGCAGCTTGGGAGCCGGGACAGGAATCTACAATGAGCAGTTCTTC. Translation: CASSLGAGTGIYNEQFF. Complete variable domain (other parts from reference TRBV5-6 and TRBJ2-1): DAGVTQSPTHLIKTRGQQVTLRCSPKSGHDTVSWYQQALGQGPQFIFQYYEEEERQRGNFPDRFSGHQFPNYSSELNVNALLLGDSALYLCASSLGAGTGIYNEQFFGPGTRLTVL.

The V call is TRBV15, the J call TRBJ1-5; TRBD1 is a possible D gene (5 bases). Germline V gives CDR1 LNHNV, CDR2 YYDKDF (reference sequence). The CDR3 sequence is 15 residues long. Trimming stripped 0 bases from V and 6 bases from J, with 12 bases between. Written as DNA, the CDR3 is TGTGCCACCAGCAGAGAACAAGGGGTGGGTCAGCCCCAGCATTTT. It yields the protein CATSREQGVGQPQHF.

CDR3 coding DNA: TGTGCCAGCAGTGAAGTCGGGACACACCAGCATTTT. As protein: CASSEVGTHQHF. V and J are TRBV6-1 and TRBJ1-5; maybe TRBD1 (6 bases). Trimming cost V 1 base and J 12 bases, with 10 bases left between them. Germline loops: CDR1 MNHNS, CDR2 SASEGT. The CDR3 sequence is 12 residues long.

The rearrangement links TRBV7-8 to TRBJ2-1, with TRBD2 matching 10 bases. This CDR3 is 15 amino acids long. The germline CDR1 and CDR2 sequences are SGHVS and FQNEAQ. V was pared by 3 bases and J by 4 bases, with 3 bases of the junction left unmatched. The CDR3 DNA follows: TGTGCCAGCAGCTTCACTAGCGGGGTTTACAATGAGCAGTTCTTC. The encoded protein is CASSFTSGVYNEQFF.

CDR3 coding DNA: TGTGCCAGCAGCTTAGAGGGACTAGCGGGGGGGCTAGATGAGCAGTTCTTC. This gives the protein CASSLEGLAGGLDEQFF. The V call is TRBV11-2, the J call TRBJ2-1; 16 bases are a match to TRBD2. CDR1 is SGHAT, CDR2 FQNNGV, per germline. V lost 0 bases, J lost 8 bases, and 4 bases stayed unmatched. This CDR3 has 17 amino acids.

The rearrangement uses TRBV10-3 and TRBJ2-3; the match to TRBD2 covers 12 bases. Germline CDR1 ENHRY, CDR2 SYGVKD. The length of the CDR3 is 15 residues. J lost 0 bases, V lost 10 bases, and 5 bases had no gene match. For the CDR3, the DNA is TGTGCCACCGCAGGGACTAGCGGGAGCACAGATACGCAGTATTTT. Its translation: CATAGTSGSTDTQYF.

Here the CDR3 reads CASSQGRRFTDTQYF. The CDR3 DNA reads TGTGCCAGCAGCCAAGGGCGGAGATTCACAGATACGCAGTATTTT. The chain has TRBV14 and TRBJ2-3; no reliable D call. This CDR3 comprises 15 residues. V gave up 1 base and J gave up 2 bases, with 10 bases separating them. CDR1 is SGHDN and CDR2 is FVKESK in the germline V gene.

The sample holds one count of this clone. V usage is TRBV6-1 and J usage is TRBJ1-5; D is perhaps TRBD1 (6 bases). This CDR3 is built from 15 residues. In germline, CDR1 is MNHNS, CDR2 SASEGT. The ends were cut back, 7 bases at V and 4 bases at J, with 17 bases in the middle. The CDR3, as DNA: TGTGCCAGCATCGACGGGGGGGGCGGGAATCAGCCCCAGCATTTT. It codes for CASIDGGGGNQPQHF.

This clone was picked up a small number of times. The V gene is TRBV9, the J gene TRBJ2-4; D is ambiguous. The CDR3 length is 13 residues. Per the germline V gene, CDR1 is SGDLS and CDR2 is YYNGEE. Between the trimmed V and J ends, which lost 0 bases and 9 bases, there was a span of 10 bases. The CDR3 is CASSVASNGIQYF. The CDR3 bases are TGTGCCAGCAGCGTAGCTAGTAACGGCATTCAGTACTTC.

This chain uses TRBV5-1 with TRBJ2-1; TRBD2 aligns across 14 bases. Unmatched junction bases numbered 8, after V lost 3 bases and J lost 0 bases. This CDR3 contains 19 residues. From germline, CDR1 is SGHRS and CDR2 YFSETQ. Written as DNA, the CDR3 is TGCGCCAGCAGCTCGCTAGGGACTAGCGGGGGCCACTCCTACAATGAGCAGTTCTTC. It yields the protein CASSSLGTSGGHSYNEQFF. Full variable domain (outside the CDR3, taken from reference TRBV5-1 and TRBJ2-1): KAGVTQTPRYLIKTRGQQVTLSCSPISGHRSVSWYQQTPGQGLQFLFEYFSETQRNKGNFPGRFSGRQFSNSRSEMNVSTLELGDSALYLCASSSLGTSGGHSYNEQFFGPGTRLTVL.

V gene TRBV29-1 combines with J gene TRBJ2-3, with a possible D match to TRBD2 (6 bases). The V gene lost 7 bases and the J gene lost 5 bases, with 16 bases spanning the gap. Germline values: CDR1 SQVTM, CDR2 ANQGSEA. The length of the CDR3 is 13 residues. In DNA, the CDR3 is TGCAGCGCCGGGGCGGGCGGGGAAGATACGCAGTATTTT. It is translated as CSAGAGGEDTQYF.

The genes are TRBV5-1 and TRBJ1-4; D might be TRBD1 (5 bases). Deletions cut 4 bases from V and 6 bases from J, with 10 bases between. Germline V lookup: CDR1 SGHRS, CDR2 YFSETQ. This CDR3 comprises 13 residues. The CDR3 nucleotides are TGCGCCAGCAGCCAACAGGACGATGAAAAACTGTTTTTT. It yields the protein CASSQQDDEKLFF.

The V gene is TRBV9, the J gene TRBJ1-1; no firm D call. V shed 0 bases and J shed 4 bases, with 7 bases lying between them. The germline V gene encodes CDR1 SGDLS and CDR2 YYNGEE. The CDR3 has 13 residues. Here the CDR3 reads CASSVELSTEAFF. Written as DNA, the CDR3 is TGTGCCAGCAGCGTAGAACTAAGCACTGAAGCTTTCTTT.

The rearrangement joins TRBV2 to TRBJ1-2; possibly TRBD1 for D (6 bases). Trimming took off 4 bases at V and 8 bases at J, with 23 bases between the two ends. This CDR3 has 16 amino acids. CDR1 SNHLY and CDR2 FYNNEI come from the germline V gene. The CDR3 DNA sequence: TGTGCCAGCAGTGCCTCCAGCCAGGGACACCTGGGGGGCTACACCTTC. It specifies CASSASSQGHLGGYTF.

The rearrangement joins TRBV7-2 to TRBJ2-2; D remains ambiguous. This CDR3 has 15 amino acids. CDR1 is SGHTA and CDR2 is FQGNSA in the germline V gene. V dropped 4 bases and J dropped 4 bases, with 13 bases sitting between them. The CDR3 coding sequence is TGTGCCAGCAGCTCGTCGGGTCGAGGCACCGGGGAGCTGTTTTTT. It codes for CASSSSGRGTGELFF.

The chain is built from TRBV7-8 and TRBJ1-6, with D perhaps TRBD1 (6 bases). Trimming removed 0 bases from V and 9 bases from J, with 12 bases in between. There are 15 residues in the CDR3. Germline-derived CDR1 and CDR2 are SGHVS and FQNEAQ. The CDR3 is CASSLARVRGSPLHF. The CDR3 DNA is TGTGCCAGCAGCTTAGCGCGTGTCAGGGGTTCACCCCTCCACTTT.